This entry is about one T cell receptor (beta chain). The antigen is undetermined. The sample comes from a study of cytomegalovirus exposure and HLA in healthy donors. Study-wide context: In a later analysis, the 90 to 150 validation repertoires were reported to have used the same platform as the approximately 690 first-cohort repertoires.

The study's findings and limits: Subsequent analysis showed first-cohort TCR clusters tending to co-occur in 120 validation repertoires. Many donors carried some public TCRs, although rarity characterized most TCR sequences. Researchers counted roughly 150 TCR beta chains as cytomegalovirus-associated.

The table came from immunoSEQ multiplex PCR; TCRdb's copy has only in-frame clones and leaves some out. The table shows 40,000 to 55,000 clones, with roughly 93% occurring only once. Input material: PBMCs. This TCR was recovered from a woman in her late teens or twenties in good health and CMV-seronegative.

The CDR3 region has the DNA TGCGCCAGCAGCTTATTTACTTCGGGACAGGTCGGTAGTGAACTGTTTTTT. It yields the protein CASSLFTSGQVGSELFF. The rearrangement uses TRBV5-1 and TRBJ1-4; 8 positions agree with TRBD1. Looked up from germline, CDR1 is SGHRS and CDR2 is YFSETQ. The CDR3 spans 17 residues. The J segment lost 12 bases and the V segment lost 2 bases, leaving 18 bases of the junction unmatched.